A selection of T cell receptor beta chains follows, all from one sample in a study of T cell repertoires in cytomegalovirus infection. TCRdb re-derived calls from the reads in MiXCR, one entry per CDR3 protein. The sample carries 350,000 to 450,000 distinct CDR3 sequences, 18% recorded once. Sequenced: PBMCs. The origin of the receptors is a human donor in good health (CMV status not recorded). Some clones in this sample may be carry-over from other donors' samples. CDR3s include the opening cysteine and the closing phenylalanine or tryptophan.

TRBV7-9	TRBJ2-1	CASSRQGTTYNEQFF
TRBV2	TRBJ1-1	CASSVRPRVDTEAFF
TRBV5-6	TRBJ2-1	CASSLEVAGGRYEQFF
TRBV7-8	TRBJ1-4	CASSRAQLQRGEKLFF
TRBV28	TRBJ2-5	CASRDLSGGLEETQYF
TRBV12-3/TRBV12-4	TRBJ1-1	CASSFFNTEAFF
TRBV7-2	TRBJ1-2	CASSRPLAGGMNGYTF
TRBV20-1	TRBJ1-5	CSAMGDPDKPQHF
TRBV7-2	TRBJ1-2	CASSLLVWRGYTF
TRBV12-3/TRBV12-4	TRBJ1-6	CASKYRRGSPLHF
TRBV7-9	TRBJ1-5	CASSEAGSNQPQHF
TRBV20-1	TRBJ2-2	CSASPLGLAGAERELFF
TRBV7-6	TRBJ2-1	CASSSVRESYNEQFF
TRBV4-3	TRBJ1-2	CASSQEGHGHTF
TRBV7-8	TRBJ1-2	CASSLAIGQIRGYTF
TRBV24-1	TRBJ2-5	CATSDGSVEETQYF
TRBV5-6	TRBJ2-3	CASSLGGSKDTQYF
TRBV19	TRBJ2-1	CASKIRAGVVDEQFF
TRBV7-9	TRBJ2-7	CASSHISLYEQYF
TRBV11-2	TRBJ2-2	CASSSLQKGGSNTGELFF
TRBV5-6	TRBJ1-3	CASSLVGALGNTIYF
TRBV5-1	TRBJ2-5	CASSLRDRGQETQYF
TRBV11-3	TRBJ2-7	CASSLDQVESGSDEQYF
TRBV11-2	TRBJ2-7	CASSLTSREQYF
TRBV12-5	TRBJ2-5	CASGLEGGETQYF
TRBV7-9	TRBJ2-4	CASSPSGPGLAKNIQYF
TRBV7-2	TRBJ1-1	CASSITGNTEAFF
TRBV12-3/TRBV12-4	TRBJ2-3	CASRSSGGAGYTDTQYF
TRBV20-1	TRBJ1-4	CSARVREDIGPPF
TRBV12-5	TRBJ2-1	CASGLGSSYNEQFF
TRBV2	TRBJ1-6	CASGEGQRWAPLHF
TRBV12-3/TRBV12-4	TRBJ1-2	CASSPKAHGYTF
TRBV6-4	TRBJ2-4	CARDRENIQYF
TRBV20-1	TRBJ2-5	CSARVGGIAGDLWETQYF
TRBV3-1	TRBJ2-7	CASSQATTPEVGYEQYF
TRBV6-1	TRBJ2-1	CASSEGLADSYNEQFF
TRBV19	TRBJ1-2	CASSIEFRGFTDGYTF
TRBV7-2	TRBJ2-5	CASSQDREETQYF
TRBV9	TRBJ2-3	CASSVTTSGVADTQYF
TRBV5-1	TRBJ1-4	CASSPGRWGVEKLFF
TRBV20-1	TRBJ1-6	CRGEDREEYNSPLHF
TRBV6-6	TRBJ1-4	CASRYLLLDEKLFF
TRBV7-2	TRBJ2-6	CASSPGQFSGANVLTF
TRBV29-1	TRBJ2-2	CSVDSTNTGELFF
TRBV27	TRBJ2-3	CASRPRVTDTQYF
TRBV7-7	TRBJ2-5	CASSTPGPRASETQYF
TRBV28	TRBJ1-5	CASSTAPGHDNQPQHF
TRBV7-2	TRBJ2-3	CASSPLAGMVHTQYF
TRBV7-2	TRBJ1-4	CASSSGEAYSEKLFF
TRBV6-5	TRBJ1-6	CASSYGQGISPLHF
TRBV11-2	TRBJ2-5	CASSLDPASGGKFETQYF
TRBV7-8	TRBJ1-1	CASSSLGRQNTEAFF
TRBV20-1	TRBJ2-3	CSARSLAGTDTQYF
TRBV19	TRBJ1-5	CASMDRLSNQPQHF
TRBV7-9	TRBJ1-2	CASSLAGAENYGYTF